The 30 T cell receptor beta chains listed next were all sequenced from one sample in a study of cytomegalovirus exposure and HLA in healthy donors. The protocol was immunoSEQ multiplex PCR, while the TCRdb copy is restricted to in-frame clones and leaves out a portion. The sample includes about 110,000 clones, 90% to 97% of them seen just once. The sequenced sample was PBMCs. The source of these receptors is a young woman in good health and CMV-seronegative.

The chain recombines TRBV15 with TRBJ2-3; 8 bases map to TRBD1. CDR1 is LNHNV and CDR2 is YYDKDF in the germline V gene (reference sequence). This CDR3 has 16 amino acids. V shed 0 bases and J 8 bases; nucleotides not matched to a gene: 10. This CDR3 reads CATSRDPGQVGVTQYF. The CDR3 coding sequence is TGTGCCACCAGCAGAGATCCGGGACAGGTTGGTGTTACGCAGTATTTT.

This chain joins TRBV9 and TRBJ2-7, with D possibly TRBD2 on 6 matching bases. CDR3 length: 14 residues. The V gene's germline CDR1 is SGDLS and CDR2 YYNGEE. V lost 3 bases, J lost 1 base, and 11 bases lay in between. CDR3: CASSAQGGSYEQYF. DNA for the CDR3: TGTGCCAGCAGCGCCCAGGGAGGATCCTACGAGCAGTACTTC.

CDR3 in DNA: TGCGCCAGCAGCCAAGAGAGGCTAAGCAATCAGCCCCAGCATTTT. Translating it yields CASSQERLSNQPQHF. V usage is TRBV4-1 and J usage is TRBJ1-5; D gene unclear. The V end lost 0 bases, the J end lost 1 base, and 7 bases lay between the germline ends. This CDR3 comprises 15 residues. Germline V lookup: CDR1 MGHRA, CDR2 YSYEKL.

The chain employs TRBV5-1 and TRBJ2-7, with 8 bases that match TRBD1. This CDR3 comprises 17 residues. The germline V gene encodes CDR1 SGHRS and CDR2 YFSETQ. Trimming cost V 2 bases and J 2 bases; bases outside gene matches: 12. The CDR3 nucleotides are TGCGCCAGCAGCTTAGGTACCGGGACAGGCGGAACCTACGAGCAGTACTTC. As protein: CASSLGTGTGGTYEQYF.

The J gene is TRBJ1-1, the V gene TRBV5-4; D not resolved. There are 15 residues in the CDR3. CDR1 is SGHNT and CDR2 is YYREEE in the germline V gene (reference sequence). Deletions cut 0 bases from V and 3 bases from J, with 12 bases between. The CDR3 region is CASSLVGLGDTEAFF. The CDR3 nucleotides read TGTGCCAGCAGCTTGGTGGGTTTGGGAGACACTGAAGCTTTCTTT.

The genes are TRBV7-2 and TRBJ2-5; 8 positions agree with TRBD1. This CDR3 comprises 15 residues. Germline CDR1 and CDR2: SGHTA and FQGNSA. Losses at the gene ends were 4 bases for V and 4 bases for J; bases not matched to a gene: 8. CDR3 sequence (DNA): TGTGCCAGCAGCTCGGACAGGGCGAGGGGAGAGACCCAGTACTTC. Protein: CASSSDRARGETQYF. Full variable domain (remainder filled in from reference TRBV7-2 and TRBJ2-5): GAGVSQSPSNKVTEKGKDVELRCDPISGHTALYWYRQSLGQGLEFLIYFQGNSAPDKSGLPSDRFSAERTGGSVSTLTIQRTQQEDSAVYLCASSSDRARGETQYFGPGTRLLVL.

V is TRBV14 and J is TRBJ2-7; TRBD1 matches 9 bases. CDR1 and CDR2 (germline): SGHDN, FVKESK. This CDR3 spans 16 amino acids. The J segment lost 6 bases and the V segment lost 4 bases, leaving 13 bases of the junction unmatched. The CDR3 sequence is CASSLPLGTGSGEQYF. In DNA, the CDR3 is TGTGCCAGCAGCCTTCCCTTAGGGACAGGGAGTGGCGAGCAGTACTTC.

The rearrangement joins TRBV7-2 to TRBJ2-3; 8 nucleotides align to TRBD2. The germline V gene has CDR1 SGHTA and CDR2 FQGNSA. The trim removed 3 bases at V and 5 bases at J, leaving 7 bases unmatched. CDR3 size: 15 residues. Written as DNA, the CDR3 is TGTGCCAGCAGCTTCGGGGGGGGGTTGGTAGATACGCAGTATTTT. It specifies CASSFGGGLVDTQYF.

This clone was counted a few times. For the CDR3, the DNA is TGTGCCAGCAGCTTCGGACTAGCGGGGGGGATAGATACGCAGTATTTT. Translating gives CASSFGLAGGIDTQYF. The V call is TRBV7-9, the J call TRBJ2-3; 15 nucleotides match TRBD2. CDR1 and CDR2 from the germline V gene are SEHNR and FQNEAQ (reference sequence). The CDR3 loop spans 16 amino acids. V was clipped by 3 bases and J by 5 bases; unmatched bases: 3.

The J gene is TRBJ2-5, the V gene TRBV5-1; possibly TRBD1 for D (6 bases). Germline CDR1 reads SGHRS; CDR2 reads YFSETQ. The CDR3 has 14 amino acids. The V gene lost 3 bases and the J gene lost 3 bases, with 12 bases spanning the gap. This chain's CDR3 is CASSSQGLKETQYF. CDR3 nucleotides: TGCGCCAGCAGCTCCCAGGGGCTAAAAGAGACCCAGTACTTC.

V usage is TRBV11-2 and J usage is TRBJ2-2; 8 bases fit TRBD2. The trim removed 7 bases at V and 5 bases at J, leaving 18 bases unmatched. Germline CDR1 SGHAT, CDR2 FQNNGV. The CDR3 loop spans 18 amino acids. Written as DNA, the CDR3 is TGTGCCAGCAACAGCCGGGTGGGTCTAGCGGGTGAAACCGGGGAGCTGTTTTTT. Translating gives CASNSRVGLAGETGELFF.

This sequence joins TRBV4-1 and TRBJ1-2, with a weak D call TRBD1 (5 bases). Trimming shortened V by 0 bases and J by 7 bases, and 9 bases separated the two germline ends. Per germline, CDR1 MGHRA and CDR2 YSYEKL. The CDR3 length is 13 residues. CDR3 nucleotide sequence: TGCGCCAGCAGCCAAGATCAGGGTTCTGGCTACACCTTC. It is translated as CASSQDQGSGYTF.

The chain carries TRBV5-8 and TRBJ2-1; D call uncertain. CDR1 is SGHTS and CDR2 is YDEGEE in the germline V gene. V was cut by 0 bases and J by 2 bases, with 6 bases left in between. The CDR3 is made up of 14 amino acids. CDR3 in DNA: TGTGCCAGCAGCTTGGACGGTGCCTACAATGAGCAGTTCTTC. Protein sequence: CASSLDGAYNEQFF. The variable domain in full, with the rest retrieved from reference TRBV5-8 and TRBJ2-1, is EAGVTQSPTHLIKTRGQQATLRCSPISGHTSVYWYQQALGLGLQFLLWYDEGEERNRGNFPPRFSGRQFPNYSSELNVNALELEDSALYLCASSLDGAYNEQFFGPGTRLTVL.

The J gene is TRBJ1-6, the V gene TRBV25-1, with 7 bases that match TRBD1. CDR1 is MGHDK, CDR2 SYGVNS, per germline. CDR3 size: 14 residues. V trimming: 8 bases; J trimming: 7 bases; junction bases outside the gene matches: 8. The CDR3 here is CASCTTGPNSPLHF. In DNA, the CDR3 is TGTGCCAGCTGCACGACAGGGCCCAATTCACCCCTCCACTTT.

In this sample, this clone turned up once. Other DNA variants within this sample encode the same CDR3. The V and J genes are TRBV18 and TRBJ1-3; D is undetermined. The germline V and J ends were trimmed by 2 bases and 0 bases, with 8 bases remaining between them. Germline V CDR1 and CDR2: KGHSH, LQKENI. This CDR3 is 15 amino acids long. In DNA, the CDR3 is TGTGCCAGCTCACCAGTTTCTCTCTCTGGAAACACCATATATTTT. Translation: CASSPVSLSGNTIYF.

The chain combines TRBV5-6 with TRBJ1-1, with D unclear. Germline-derived CDR1 and CDR2 are SGHDT and YYEEEE. V was clipped by 0 bases and J by 0 bases, with 6 bases between them. This CDR3 region has 14 residues. CDR3 residues: CASSLAQLNTEAFF. The CDR3 nucleotides read TGTGCCAGCAGCTTGGCCCAATTGAACACTGAAGCTTTCTTT.

The J gene is TRBJ2-7, the V gene TRBV5-1; D possibly corresponds to TRBD1 (5 bases). Germline V gene sequence: CDR1 SGHRS, CDR2 YFSETQ. The length of the CDR3 is 15 residues. Trimming shortened V by 0 bases and J by 0 bases, and 10 bases separated the two germline ends. This chain's CDR3 is CASSLAKGSSYEQYF. The CDR3, as DNA: TGCGCCAGCAGCTTGGCGAAGGGGTCCTCCTACGAGCAGTACTTC.

This rearrangement joins TRBV4-2 to TRBJ1-2; D unresolved. Germline V gene data show CDR1 as LGHNA and CDR2 as YNFKEQ. The CDR3 sequence is 13 residues long. V lost 1 base to trimming and J lost 6 bases, with 9 bases between them. The CDR3 coding sequence is TGTGCCAGCAGCCAAGGCGAGGGTGATGGCTACACCTTC. Translating it yields CASSQGEGDGYTF.

The rearrangement joins TRBV25-1 to TRBJ1-1; the D gene is possibly TRBD1 (6 bases). V lost 1 base, J lost 4 bases, and 13 bases lay in between. The CDR3 is made up of 15 amino acids. The germline V gene encodes CDR1 MGHDK and CDR2 SYGVNS. The DNA for the CDR3 is TGTGCCAGCAGTGAATTAACGACAGGAGGCACTGAAGCTTTCTTT. It is translated as CASSELTTGGTEAFF.

CDR3 loop: CASTLSGELFF. CDR3 sequence (DNA): TGTGCCAGCACCCTTTCCGGGGAGCTGTTTTTT. The V gene is TRBV27, the J gene TRBJ2-2, with D unclear. Germline CDR1 reads MNHEY; CDR2 reads SMNVEV (reference sequence). The CDR3 totals 11 residues. Deletions cut 7 bases from V and 6 bases from J, with 6 bases between.

The V and J genes are TRBV18 and TRBJ2-1; 10 bases fit TRBD1. The CDR3 totals 17 residues. Germline trimming cut 3 bases from V and 10 bases from J; bases unmatched to any gene: 15. The germline V gene encodes CDR1 KGHSH and CDR2 LQKENI. CDR3 protein: CASSPSFGQGGSEEQFF. The CDR3 DNA reads as TGTGCCAGCTCACCGTCTTTTGGACAGGGGGGTTCTGAGGAGCAGTTCTTC.

The V call is TRBV6-1, the J call TRBJ2-7; D call uncertain. Looked up from germline, CDR1 is MNHNS and CDR2 is SASEGT. Trimming shortened V by 7 bases and J by 3 bases, and 10 bases separated the two germline ends. The CDR3 totals 12 residues. The CDR3 nucleotides read TGTGCCAGCACCGGTGGGCTCTACGAGCAGTACTTC. Residues: CASTGGLYEQYF.

The chain links TRBV5-1 to TRBJ1-5; 12 bases are a match to TRBD1. The germline CDR1 and CDR2 sequences are SGHRS and YFSETQ. The CDR3 spans 20 residues. V was pared by 3 bases and J by 6 bases, with 19 bases of the junction left unmatched. This CDR3 is CASSSATNSTGQGAGQPQHF. The DNA of the CDR3 is TGCGCCAGCAGCTCGGCGACCAACTCCACGGGACAGGGGGCAGGTCAGCCCCAGCATTTT.

The CDR3 DNA reads as TGCGCCAGCAGCCAAGGGGCGGATACGCAGTATTTT. It codes for CASSQGADTQYF. The rearrangement uses TRBV4-3 and TRBJ2-3; D gene uncertain. CDR1 is LGHNA, CDR2 YSLEER, per germline. The CDR3 has 12 residues. V lost 1 base and J 6 bases, leaving 5 bases between the germline ends.

V is TRBV9 and J is TRBJ1-3; D is possibly TRBD1 (5 bases). This CDR3 contains 14 residues. V lost 0 bases and J lost 3, with 7 bases in between. Per germline, CDR1 SGDLS and CDR2 YYNGEE. CDR3 sequence: CASSVGQSGNTIYF. The CDR3, as DNA: TGTGCCAGCAGCGTAGGACAGAGTGGAAACACCATATATTTT.

This clone has only a few counts. J is TRBJ1-3 and V is TRBV6-6; D perhaps matches TRBD1 (5 bases). In germline, CDR1 is MNHNY, CDR2 SVGAGI (reference sequence). V shed 0 bases and J shed 10 bases, with 10 bases lying between them. The CDR3 runs to 13 residues. CDR3 sequence (DNA): TGTGCCAGCAGTTACTCGATTGGGGGGACCATATATTTT. Translated: CASSYSIGGTIYF.

This chain links TRBV5-6 with TRBJ1-1; D unclear. Germline loops: CDR1 SGHDT, CDR2 YYEEEE. This CDR3 spans 14 amino acids. Trimming took off 1 base at V and 0 bases at J, with 7 bases between the two ends. The CDR3 DNA reads as TGTGCCAGCAGCTTGTTACTTTTGAACACTGAAGCTTTCTTT. Amino acid sequence: CASSLLLLNTEAFF.

The chain employs TRBV7-9 and TRBJ1-5, with D possibly being TRBD1 (5 bases). Germline assignment: CDR1 SEHNR and CDR2 FQNEAQ (reference sequence). V was clipped by 5 bases and J by 4 bases, with 9 bases between them. This CDR3 has 13 amino acids. The CDR3 sequence: CASSNTGNQPQHF. The CDR3 DNA sequence: TGTGCCAGCAGCAACACAGGTAATCAGCCCCAGCATTTT.

As DNA, the CDR3 is TGTGCCTGGTCGCGGGCCAGCACAGATACGCAGTATTTT. Its translation is CAWSRASTDTQYF. The chain couples TRBV30 to TRBJ2-3, with D possibly being TRBD2 (5 bases). Germline V gives CDR1 GTSNPN, CDR2 SVGIG (reference sequence). The CDR3 sequence is 13 residues long. The ends were cut back, 5 bases at V and 0 bases at J, with 9 bases in the middle.

This chain uses TRBV27 with TRBJ1-1; 8 bases are shared with TRBD1. This CDR3 is built from 14 residues. Germline V lookup: CDR1 MNHEY, CDR2 SMNVEV (reference sequence). The V and J ends lost 5 bases and 5 bases, in that order; junction bases with no gene match: 7. CDR3 sequence: CASSLDRVGTEAFF. The DNA for the CDR3 is TGTGCCAGCAGTCTGGACAGGGTGGGGACTGAAGCTTTCTTT.